The table lists the clone carrying this TCR beta chain with a few counts. Using RNA template, CDR3s of TCR alpha and beta were amplified with iRepertoire arm-PCR. For one-step reverse transcription and amplification, 100-400 ng of tissue mRNA or PBMC total RNA was used. TCRdb reprocessed the multiplex PCR reads via MiXCR and lists one record per CDR3 protein. The data hold around 100,000 distinct CDR3 sequences, with roughly 30% observed a single time. The data belong to a study of glioma-infiltrating T cells. The CDR3 sequence is 15 residues long. Trimming took off 3 bases at V and 0 bases at J, with 8 bases between the two ends.

What was sequenced was glioma tissue, nonneoplastic brain tissue, or PBMCs (not recorded which). The chain carries TRBV12-3 or TRBV12-4 and TRBJ1-4; D not resolved. The TCR comes from a human donor with low-grade glioma or glioblastoma, undergoing nonglioma brain surgery, or in good health (not recorded which). The CDR3 reads CASSLWGATNEKLFF. CDR3 nucleotide sequence: TGTGCCAGCAGTTTGTGGGGTGCAACTAATGAAAAACTGTTTTTT.